This TCR beta chain was sequenced for a study of PD-1 blockade in mismatch repair-deficient tumors. Study summary: Patients had fewer than 15 mismatch repair-deficient cancer types and were previously treated and progressing. Overall study results and limits: After pembrolizumab, tumor-resident clones rose rapidly, then generally contracted before radiologic responses.

Libraries were prepared by immunoSEQ multiplex PCR; TCRdb keeps only in-frame clonotypes and omits some of them. The table shows about 22,000 clones, with roughly 86% occurring only once. Mismatch repair deficiency was confirmed in all patients, by PCR or immunohistochemistry. A few pembrolizumab responders had their TCRs sequenced. Regarding this clone: Antigen: not known. One junction end does not reproduce the germline sequence, and a read error may be involved.

Germline CDR1 reads GTSNPN; CDR2 reads SVGIG (reference sequence). The CDR3 runs 15 residues. This material consisted of peripheral blood, taken 2 weeks after starting pembrolizumab. The sequence was obtained from an adult with mismatch repair-deficient cancer. J is TRBJ1-5 and V is TRBV30, with D perhaps matching TRBD1 (5 bases). CDR3 bases: TGTGCCTGGAGTGTAACAGGATATAGCAATCAGCTCCAGCATTTT. It yields the protein CAWSVTGYSNQLQHF. Supplemented by reference TRBV30 and TRBJ1-5, the full variable domain reads SQTIHQWPATLVQPVGSPLSLECTVEGTSNPNLYWYRQAAGRGLQLLFYSVGIGQISSEVPQNLSASRPQDRQFILSSKKLLLSDSGFYLCAWSVTGYSNQLQHFGDGTRLSIL.